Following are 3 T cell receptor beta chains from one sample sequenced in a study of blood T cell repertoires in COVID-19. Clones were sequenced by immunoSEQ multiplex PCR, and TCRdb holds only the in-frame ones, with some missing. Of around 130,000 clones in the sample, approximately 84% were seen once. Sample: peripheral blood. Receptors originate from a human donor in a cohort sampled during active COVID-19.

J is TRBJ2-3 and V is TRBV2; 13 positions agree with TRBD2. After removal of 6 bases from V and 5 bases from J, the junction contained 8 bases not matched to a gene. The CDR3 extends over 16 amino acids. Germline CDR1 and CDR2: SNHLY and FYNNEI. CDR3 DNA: TGTGCCAGCAGGGGACTAGCGGGGAGCGTAGGAGATACGCAGTATTTT. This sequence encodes CASRGLAGSVGDTQYF.

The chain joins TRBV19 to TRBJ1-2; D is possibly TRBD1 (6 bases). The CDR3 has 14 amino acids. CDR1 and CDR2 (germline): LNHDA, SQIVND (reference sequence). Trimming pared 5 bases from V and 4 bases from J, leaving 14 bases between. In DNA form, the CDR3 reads TGTGCCAGTAGTGCCCGACAGGACGTCTATGGCTACACCTTC. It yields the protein CASSARQDVYGYTF.

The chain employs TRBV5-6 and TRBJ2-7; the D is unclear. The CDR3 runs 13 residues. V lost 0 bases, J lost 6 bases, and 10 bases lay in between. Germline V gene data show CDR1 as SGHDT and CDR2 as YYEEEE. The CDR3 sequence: CASSLVLGGEQYF. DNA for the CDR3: TGTGCCAGCAGCTTGGTCTTAGGCGGCGAGCAGTACTTC.